These 24 T cell receptor beta chains originate from one sample sequenced in a study of blood T cell repertoires in COVID-19 (dated by TCRdb to about 2020). The library was made by the immunoSEQ multiplex PCR assay. TCRdb took over this immuneACCESS table, retaining in-frame rearrangements with V and J assigned. Such tables are incomplete; in checked studies, under half of the missing clones stem from an unresolved V gene, and the remainder is unexplained. Within this sample are roughly 280,000 clones, with around 90% of them counted one time only. The top ten constitute 4.1% of the sample. The source material was PBMCs or T cells enriched from blood (not recorded which). Every receptor here comes from a woman aged 25 to 45 with acute COVID-19.

The rearrangement links TRBV7-8 to TRBJ1-1; D might be TRBD1 (5 bases). Trimming removed 0 bases from V and 6 bases from J, with 11 bases in between. CDR3 length: 14 amino acids. Germline CDR1 SGHVS, CDR2 FQNEAQ. CDR3 protein: CASSLALGGAEAFF. The CDR3 coding sequence is TGTGCCAGCAGCTTAGCGTTGGGGGGGGCTGAAGCTTTCTTT.

The chain employs TRBV27 and TRBJ2-3; 7 bases are a match to TRBD2. The CDR3 length is 16 residues. The V gene's germline CDR1 is MNHEY and CDR2 SMNVEV (reference sequence). The J segment lost 4 bases and the V segment lost 2 bases, leaving 9 bases of the junction unmatched. The CDR3 coding sequence is TGTGCCAGCAGTTTAATTCCAGCGGGAACGGCAGATACGCAGTATTTT. This encodes CASSLIPAGTADTQYF.

The chain is built from TRBV10-3 and TRBJ2-7; TRBD2 is a possible D gene (5 bases). Germline CDR1 reads ENHRY; CDR2 reads SYGVKD. The germline V and J ends were trimmed by 3 bases and 1 base, with 10 bases remaining between them. This CDR3 comprises 14 residues. CDR3 DNA: TGTGCCATCAGTGAACCCGGGGTTTCCTACGAGCAGTACTTC. Residues: CAISEPGVSYEQYF.

The rearrangement uses TRBV6-5 and TRBJ2-6, with D possibly matching TRBD2 (6 bases). Germline assignment: CDR1 MNHEY and CDR2 SVGAGI. There are 13 residues in the CDR3. The germline V and J ends were trimmed by 11 bases and 1 base, with 9 bases remaining between them. Written as DNA, the CDR3 is TGTGCCGGGCGGGGTTCTGGGGCCAACGTCCTGACTTTC. Residues: CAGRGSGANVLTF.

The chain is built from TRBV3-1 (or the pseudogene TRBV3-2) and TRBJ2-3; D is ambiguous. Germline CDR1 and CDR2: LGHDT and YNNKEL (reference sequence). The CDR3 contains 16 residues. V lost 6 bases, J lost 1 base, and 17 bases lay in between. The CDR3: CASSDKKAGGTDTQYF. CDR3 sequence (DNA): TGTGCCAGCAGTGATAAAAAGGCCGGAGGCACAGATACGCAGTATTTT.

The chain employs TRBV6-5 and TRBJ2-7; D is possibly TRBD1 (6 bases). Germline V gene sequence: CDR1 MNHEY, CDR2 SVGAGI. The V gene lost 3 bases and the J gene lost 7 bases, with 16 bases spanning the gap. This CDR3 has 14 residues. DNA of the CDR3: TGTGCCAGCAGTTATCCCGGGACACCAGGGGAGCAGTACTTC. It specifies CASSYPGTPGEQYF.

The chain is built from TRBV19 and TRBJ1-5; D is undetermined. The CDR3 runs 13 residues. Trimming left V 10 bases short and J 4 bases short, with 14 bases between. Germline V CDR1 and CDR2: LNHDA, SQIVND (reference sequence). The CDR3: CATTTGGNQPQHF. The CDR3 DNA reads TGTGCCACCACTACGGGAGGGAATCAGCCCCAGCATTTT.

This clone was observed a few times. The CDR3 reads CASSLPQGANTGELFF. CDR3 bases: TGCGCCAGCAGCTTACCACAGGGAGCCAACACCGGGGAGCTGTTTTTT. The chain recombines TRBV5-1 with TRBJ2-2; D perhaps matches TRBD1 (6 bases). CDR1 is SGHRS, CDR2 YFSETQ, per germline. The V end lost 2 bases, the J end lost 2 bases, and 13 bases lay between the germline ends. The CDR3 runs to 16 residues.

This rearrangement joins TRBV4-1 to TRBJ2-7; 9 nucleotides line up with TRBD1. V dropped 5 bases and J dropped 3; count of bases not matched to a gene: 8. The CDR3 consists of 15 residues. Germline CDR1 is MGHRA and CDR2 is YSYEKL. CDR3 in DNA: TGCGCCAGCAGCGAAATCGGGACAGGGAACTACGAGCAGTACTTC. This sequence encodes CASSEIGTGNYEQYF.

The genes are TRBV19 and TRBJ2-7, with 8 positions matching TRBD2. Germline CDR1 reads LNHDA; CDR2 reads SQIVND (reference sequence). The CDR3 loop spans 18 amino acids. J lost 0 bases, V lost 3 bases, and 13 bases had no gene match. The CDR3 bases are TGTGCCAGTAGTATTTGGGCTAGCGGGCCCGACACCTCCTACGAGCAGTACTTC. Translated, it gives CASSIWASGPDTSYEQYF. The whole variable domain, filled in from reference TRBV19 and TRBJ2-7, reads DGGITQSPKYLFRKEGQNVTLSCEQNLNHDAMYWYRQDPGQGLRLIYYSQIVNDFQKGDIAEGYSVSREKKESFPLTVTSAQKNPTAFYLCASSIWASGPDTSYEQYFGPGTRLTVT.

There are a few counts of this clone. The CDR3 nucleotides read TGTGCCAGCAGTTTAGTGGGGGCAGGGGGCATTTATGGCTACACCTTC. Its protein product is CASSLVGAGGIYGYTF. The chain carries TRBV28 and TRBJ1-2; 8 bases are a match to TRBD1. Germline CDR1 is MDHEN and CDR2 is SYDVKM. V was clipped by 2 bases and J by 5 bases; unmatched bases: 10. CDR3 length: 16 amino acids.

The V call is TRBV9, the J call TRBJ2-7; 11 bases map to TRBD2. Germline loops: CDR1 SGDLS, CDR2 YYNGEE. The CDR3 totals 15 residues. The trim removed 7 bases at V and 0 bases at J, leaving 6 bases unmatched. CDR3 sequence: CASSTSGAPSYEQYF. As DNA, the CDR3 is TGTGCCAGCTCGACTAGCGGGGCTCCCTCCTACGAGCAGTACTTC.

This rearrangement joins TRBV12-3 or TRBV12-4 to TRBJ2-2; D ambiguous. This CDR3 has 11 residues. Deletions cut 5 bases from V and 7 bases from J, with 5 bases between. CDR3 sequence: CASSAYGELFF. The DNA for the CDR3 is TGTGCCAGCAGTGCGTACGGGGAGCTGTTTTTT.

This chain uses TRBV28 with TRBJ1-1; 7 bases are a match to TRBD1. The CDR3 contains 16 residues. CDR1 is MDHEN and CDR2 is SYDVKM in the germline V gene. V lost 5 bases to trimming and J lost 5 bases; unmatched junction nucleotides: 14. The CDR3 nucleotides read TGTGCCAGCAGTACCGGGGACAGATGGGGTGAAACTGAAGCTTTCTTT. It translates to CASSTGDRWGETEAFF.

This sequence joins TRBV19 and TRBJ2-2, with 8 bases matching TRBD2. J lost 6 bases, V lost 8 bases, and 8 bases had no gene match. The CDR3 has 14 amino acids. Germline V gene sequence: CDR1 LNHDA, CDR2 SQIVND (reference sequence). Written as DNA, the CDR3 is TGTGCCAGTTCGAGCGGGAGTTACCCCGGGGAGCTGTTTTTT. The encoded protein is CASSSGSYPGELFF.

This chain joins TRBV5-4 and TRBJ2-5; 7 bases line up with TRBD2. This CDR3 contains 13 residues. Trimming cost V 5 bases and J 4 bases; bases outside gene matches: 5. Germline V gene lookup returns CDR1 SGHNT and CDR2 YYREEE (reference sequence). The CDR3 loop is CASSSSGIETQYF. DNA of the CDR3: TGTGCCAGCAGTTCGAGCGGGATAGAGACCCAGTACTTC.

This chain joins TRBV29-1 and TRBJ2-1, with TRBD2 as a possible D gene (6 bases). Germline loops: CDR1 SQVTM, CDR2 ANQGSEA. The CDR3 is 12 residues long. With 6 bases removed from V and 8 bases from J, the gap between germline ends came to 14 bases. In nucleotides, the CDR3 is TGCAGCGTCCGGGACTCCAACCATGAGCAGTTCTTC. Amino acids: CSVRDSNHEQFF.

The gene calls are TRBV12-2 and TRBJ1-6; the table names TRBD1, a call not compared with the DNA. TRBV12-2 has pseudogene status. CDR3 size: 18 residues. In DNA, the CDR3 is TGTGCAAGTCGCCCCCTGGCAGACCGGGACAGGTATAATTCACCCCTCCACTTT. Translation: CASRPLADRDRYNSPLHF.

This chain joins TRBV4-2 and TRBJ2-4; TRBD2 matches at 9 bases. V was pared by 0 bases and J by 3 bases, with 9 bases of the junction left unmatched. Germline loops: CDR1 LGHNA, CDR2 YNFKEQ. The CDR3 sequence is 18 residues long. The CDR3 region has the DNA TGTGCCAGCAGCCAAGACTTGGCGGGAGGGCCAGGCAAAAACATTCAGTACTTC. Translation gives CASSQDLAGGPGKNIQYF.

Of note for this clone: The same CDR3 also results from other DNA sequences found in this sample. The V and J genes are TRBV4-1 and TRBJ2-7, with TRBD2 identical over 7 bases. With V trimmed by 0 bases and J by 2 bases, 4 bases remained unmatched. The CDR3 is made up of 15 amino acids. Germline values: CDR1 MGHRA, CDR2 YSYEKL. The CDR3 DNA is TGCGCCAGCAGCCAAGACGAGCGGGAACCCTACGAGCAGTACTTC. It is translated as CASSQDEREPYEQYF.

The J gene is TRBJ1-6, the V gene TRBV11-2; the D gene is possibly TRBD1 (5 bases). Trimming took 1 base from V and 3 from J, leaving 10 bases between them. CDR1 SGHAT and CDR2 FQNNGV come from the germline V gene. The CDR3 covers 16 residues. The chain's CDR3 is CASSLGQGNYNSPLHF. DNA for the CDR3: TGTGCCAGCAGCTTAGGTCAGGGAAACTATAATTCACCCCTCCACTTT. Full variable domain (missing parts from reference TRBV11-2 and TRBJ1-6): EAGVAQSPRYKIIEKRQSVAFWCNPISGHATLYWYQQILGQGPKLLIQFQNNGVVDDSQLPKDRFSAERLKGVDSTLKIQPAKLEDSAVYLCASSLGQGNYNSPLHFGNGTRLTVT.

The chain has TRBV24-1 and TRBJ2-2; 9 nucleotides agree with TRBD2. V gave up 7 bases and J gave up 4 bases; unmatched junction bases: 3. The length of the CDR3 is 14 residues. Germline CDR1 KGHDR, CDR2 SFDVKD. DNA for the CDR3: TGTGCCACCAGGCGGGAGGGCCCCACCGGGGAGCTGTTTTTT. Residues: CATRREGPTGELFF.

The chain uses TRBV7-9 and TRBJ2-3; 10 bases align to TRBD2. There are 15 residues in the CDR3. Germline-derived CDR1 and CDR2 are SEHNR and FQNEAQ (reference sequence). With V trimmed by 7 bases and J by 5 bases, 9 bases remained unmatched. The CDR3 DNA reads TGTGCCAGCAACAACAAAGCGGGAGGGGTAGATACGCAGTATTTT. Translating it yields CASNNKAGGVDTQYF.

The genes are TRBV5-1 and TRBJ2-7, with 7 bases that match TRBD1. V lost 4 bases to trimming and J lost 7 bases; unmatched junction nucleotides: 14. CDR1 is SGHRS, CDR2 YFSETQ, per germline. The CDR3 is 15 amino acids. CDR3 in amino acids: CASSGKGALRLEQYF. The DNA of the CDR3 is TGCGCCAGCAGCGGAAAGGGGGCTCTCAGGCTTGAGCAGTACTTC.